This T cell receptor (beta chain) is drawn from a study of OX40 agonist ivuxolimab in advanced cancers. Overall study context: Patients were dosed with the agonistic anti-OX40 (CD134) antibody ivuxolimab. Two patients with cutaneous melanoma and one with hepatocellular carcinoma, three in total, showed partial responses.

Clones were read by immunoSEQ multiplex PCR, and TCRdb kept only the in-frame ones, dropping some. The sample has roughly 46,000 clones, about 88% seen once. The study, taken as a whole, reports: CD4+ and CD8+ T cells in blood underwent clonal expansion by week 6 at 0.1 to 3.0 mg/kg.

Details on this clone: Its antigen is unidentified.

The ends were cut back, 2 bases at V and 1 base at J, with 6 bases in the middle. From germline, CDR1 is SGHRS and CDR2 YFSETQ. The length of the CDR3 is 13 residues. The source material was CD4+ or CD8+ T cells sorted from blood, sampled in a trial of the OX40 agonist ivuxolimab. The V call is TRBV5-1, the J call TRBJ1-1, with D hard to call. The TCR comes from an adult with an advanced solid tumor such as melanoma, head and neck, liver or kidney cancer. The CDR3 region has the DNA TGCGCCAGCAGCTTATTGGCGAACACTGAAGCTTTCTTT. This gives the protein CASSLLANTEAFF.